This T cell receptor beta chain was recovered during a study of cytomegalovirus exposure and HLA in healthy donors. General observations from the study: CMV serostatus was the sole immune exposure data available. TCR beta chain V- and J-gene trimming was linked, in a later analysis, to a missense variant in DCLRE1C. Associated with HLA alleles at 0.05 false discovery rate in a later analysis were fewer than 20,000 TCR beta sequences.

Of note for this clone: Its specificity is unknown.

PCR involved 60 Vbeta and 13 Jbeta primers. Sequencing was performed with immunoSEQ multiplex PCR; in TCRdb, only in-frame clones are kept and a portion is missing. Its clone listing holds about 47,000 clones. Donors were nominally healthy when sampled, though unrecorded immune exposures were likely. V was clipped by 2 bases and J by 3 bases; unmatched bases: 13. This CDR3 contains 18 residues. Germline V CDR1 and CDR2: MGHRA, YSYEKL. The TCR sequence derives from a male donor in good health and CMV-seronegative. This rearrangement joins TRBV4-1 to TRBJ1-5; 7 nucleotides agree with TRBD1. The sequencing sample was made of PBMCs. CDR3 sequence reads: CASSQIITRDRNNQPQHF. CDR3 sequence (DNA): TGCGCCAGCAGCCAAATTATTACCCGGGACAGAAACAATCAGCCCCAGCATTTT.